This record covers a single TCR beta chain. The data originate from a study of blood T cell repertoires in COVID-19. Study-level background: Samples taken during acute and convalescent COVID-19 were collected in the United States, Italy and Spain. T cells, B-cell-depleted T cells, or PBMCs supplied cDNA or gDNA.

The CDR3 contains 14 residues. V was cut by 11 bases and J by 2 bases, with 17 bases left in between. The germline V gene has CDR1 MNHEY and CDR2 SVGAGI. In the original processing: From reference gene primer amplification, estimates of nucleated cell counts were derived. The repertoire was sequenced with immunoSEQ multiplex PCR; TCRdb's copy has only in-frame clones and lacks some. From that table come the V and J calls and clone size; the DNA was used to work out D and trimming. The data hold about 130,000 clones, with approximately 80% observed a single time. The TCR originated in a man in his forties with active or convalescent COVID-19. The V call is TRBV6-5, the J call TRBJ2-3; weak D call: TRBD2 (5 bases). Sequencing was performed on peripheral blood. For the CDR3, the DNA is TGTGCCGGGTGTTCGGGGTCCTACACAGATACGCAGTATTTT. Translation gives CAGCSGSYTDTQYF.